Listed below are T cell receptor beta chains from one sample, sequenced in a study of CD8+ T cells in alopecia areata. Using immunoSEQ multiplex PCR, the repertoire was profiled, and TCRdb retains in-frame clones only, with some absent. The sample holds under 150,000 clones, 53% seen once. Material: CD4+ T cells sorted from blood, obtained at week 4, from a patient treated with tofacitinib. The receptors here all came from a human donor with alopecia areata. Each CDR3 is given with its conserved first and last residue. Each record gives: J gene, V gene, clone size, D gene, CDR3 DNA, CDR3 protein. The D gene is left open where the match is weak. Clone size is stated in some rows and not others, as once, few, many or a class when expanded.

>TRBJ1-1|TRBV30|NA|TRBD1
TGTGCCTGGACCCGGCTAGGGGGCCCTGAAGCTTTCTTT
CAWTRLGGPEAFF
>TRBJ1-5|TRBV6-5|NA|NA
TGTGCCAGCAGTTACTCGTTCGGGGGCACACAGCCCCAGCATTTT
CASSYSFGGTQPQHF
>TRBJ2-1|TRBV7-9|NA|TRBD1
TGTGCCAGCAGGGATACAGGGGGCCGACGGAATGAGCAGTTCTTC
CASRDTGGRRNEQFF
>TRBJ2-3|TRBV13|NA|NA
TGTGCCAGCAGCCGTCAGACTGGAAGCACAGATACGCAGTATTTT
CASSRQTGSTDTQYF
>TRBJ2-3|TRBV5-1|NA|TRBD1
TGCGCCAGCAGCTTGGTGCGGGGGACAGGGCCAGATACGCAGTATTTT
CASSLVRGTGPDTQYF
>TRBJ1-1|TRBV29-1|NA|NA
TGCAGCGTTGTCCCAGCGAGCAGGGGAAACACTGAAGCTTTCTTT
CSVVPASRGNTEAFF
>TRBJ1-6|TRBV6-5|few|TRBD1
TGTGCCAGCACCCGGGACAGTAATTCACCCCTCCACTTT
CASTRDSNSPLHF
>TRBJ2-1|TRBV15|few|NA
TGTGCCACCAGCAGGCCCACTAGCTACAATGAGCAGTTCTTC
CATSRPTSYNEQFF
>TRBJ2-2|TRBV2|NA|TRBD1
TGTGCCAGCAGTGAAGGATATTCGTCAAGGTTTAGGACAGGGGGCAGTGAGAACACCGGGGAGCTGTTTTTT
CASSEGYSSRFRTGGSENTGELFF
>TRBJ1-2|TRBV30|NA|TRBD1
TGTGCCTGGAGCTTGGACAGGTTCTTGCGGGGCTACACCTTC
CAWSLDRFLRGYTF
>TRBJ2-7|TRBV7-9|NA|NA
TGTGCCAGCAGCTTAAAACAGAGACTTTCCTACGAGCAGTACTTC
CASSLKQRLSYEQYF
>TRBJ2-3|TRBV29-1|NA|NA
TGCAGCGTGTCGACCATCTCGGGCACAGATACGCAGTATTTT
CSVSTISGTDTQYF
>TRBJ2-5|TRBV2|NA|TRBD1
TGTGCCAGCGGTGGACCAGGGGGCGCAGAGACCCAGTACTTC
CASGGPGGAETQYF
>TRBJ1-1|TRBV2|NA|NA
TGTGCCAGCAGAGGAGACGGGAGGAACACTGAAGCTTTCTTT
CASRGDGRNTEAFF
>TRBJ2-4|TRBV29-1|NA|NA
TGCAGCGTTGTGGGACTAGCCAAAAACATTCAGTACTTC
CSVVGLAKNIQYF
>TRBJ1-2|TRBV30|NA|NA
TGTGCCTGGAGCATGGCTTTGTCCCTATATGGCTACACCTTC
CAWSMALSLYGYTF
>TRBJ1-5|TRBV5-6|NA|NA
TGTGCCTCTTCCCAAGGGCTTCCTGGCCAGCCCCAGCATTTT
CASSQGLPGQPQHF
>TRBJ1-4|TRBV29-1|NA|NA
TGCAGCGTTGAAGATCACAATGAAAAACTGTTTTTT
CSVEDHNEKLFF
>TRBJ1-1|TRBV25-1|NA|NA
TGTGCCACCTCTCGGGGGGTGAACACTGAAGCTTTCTTT
CATSRGVNTEAFF
>TRBJ2-1|TRBV5-1|NA|TRBD2
TGCGCCAGCAGCTCGACCGGGACTAGCAAGTCCTACAATGAGCAGTTCTTC
CASSSTGTSKSYNEQFF
>TRBJ2-1|TRBV2|NA|TRBD1
TGTGCCAGCAGACTTGTGCCAGGGGGTGGAGGTGAGCAGTTCTTC
CASRLVPGGGGEQFF
>TRBJ1-1|TRBV29-1|NA|NA
TGCAGCGTTGAAGGGTATGCAGACAAAGCTTTCTTT
CSVEGYADKAFF
>TRBJ1-1|TRBV5-1|NA|NA
TGCGCCAGCAGCTTCTCAGGGAGTCGAACTGAAGCTTTCTTT
CASSFSGSRTEAFF
>TRBJ2-3|TRBV29-1|NA|NA
TGCAGCGTTAGAGGGCAGAGCACAGATACGCAGTATTTT
CSVRGQSTDTQYF
>TRBJ1-4|TRBV30|once|NA
TGTGCCTGGAGTGAGAGTTGGGCTAATGAAAAACTGTTTTTT
CAWSESWANEKLFF
>TRBJ2-1|TRBV30|NA|TRBD2
TGTGCCTGGAGTGTACCACGACTAGCGGGAGGTGTAGGTGAGCAGTTCTTC
CAWSVPRLAGGVGEQFF
>TRBJ1-2|TRBV27|NA|NA
TGTGCCAGCGGACTTGACTATGGCTACACCTTC
CASGLDYGYTF
>TRBJ2-1|TRBV29-1|NA|TRBD2
TGCAGCGTCCGACTGGCCCCTGCCAGGACTAGCTCCTACAATGAGCAGTTCTTC
CSVRLAPARTSSYNEQFF
>TRBJ1-5|TRBV4-1|NA|NA
TGCGCCAGCAGCCAAGATGCGCAAAGGGGCAATCAGCCCCAGCATTTT
CASSQDAQRGNQPQHF
>TRBJ2-1|TRBV7-2|NA|NA
TGTGCCAGCAGCTTAGCCGCGGGCTCCTACAATGAGCAGTTCTTC
CASSLAAGSYNEQFF
>TRBJ2-3|TRBV14|NA|NA
TGTGCCAGCAGCCGGGACGGAGCAGAAGATACGCAGTATTTT
CASSRDGAEDTQYF
>TRBJ1-1|TRBV29-1|NA|NA
TGCAGCGTTGAAGTGGGGATGAACACTGAAGCTTTCTTT
CSVEVGMNTEAFF
>TRBJ1-4|TRBV29-1|NA|TRBD1
TGCAGCGTGCGACAGGGGAATGAAAAACTGTTTTTT
CSVRQGNEKLFF
>TRBJ2-3|TRBV5-1|NA|NA
TGCGCCAGCAGCTTGGGACAGGCAGATACGCAGTATTTT
CASSLGQADTQYF
>TRBJ1-1|TRBV13|NA|NA
TGTGCCAGCAGCCTATCGGCTGTCCCTGAAGCTTTCTTT
CASSLSAVPEAFF
>TRBJ1-5|TRBV10-3|few|NA
TGTGCCCCCCCCGCCCAGGGGAACAATCAGCCCCAGCATTTT
CAPPAQGNNQPQHF
>TRBJ1-1|TRBV5-1|few|NA
TGCGCCAGCAGCTTGCTTGTGGGGAGCAACATGAACACTGAAGCTTTCTTT
CASSLLVGSNMNTEAFF
>TRBJ1-1|TRBV29-1|NA|TRBD1
TGCAGCGTTGGACAGGGGGCGAACACTGAAGCTTTCTTT
CSVGQGANTEAFF
>TRBJ2-5|TRBV9|few|TRBD2
TGTGCCAGCAGCGGGACCCTAGCGGGAGTACGAGAGACCCAGTACTTC
CASSGTLAGVRETQYF
>TRBJ2-5|TRBV7-2|NA|TRBD2
TGTGCCAGCAGCACCGGGACTAGCGGGGGAGGAGGAGAGACCCAGTACTTC
CASSTGTSGGGGETQYF